The 2 T cell receptor beta chains below come from one sample, sequenced in a study of T cells after yellow fever vaccination. TCRdb redid the calling of the 5' RACE reads with MiXCR, one entry per CDR3 protein. The top ten hold 14% of the sample, which has roughly 500,000 distinct CDR3 sequences, roughly 19% seen once. The sample here was PBMCs, taken 15 days after the yellow fever booster vaccination. Receptors were obtained from a man aged 25 to 40 who received the YFV17D yellow fever vaccine.

The V call is TRBV6-5, the J call TRBJ1-1; a possible D gene is TRBD1 (6 bases). From germline, CDR1 is MNHEY and CDR2 SVGAGI. The CDR3 totals 14 residues. V lost 2 bases and J 4 bases, leaving 11 bases between the germline ends. The CDR3 coding sequence is TGTGCCAGCAGTTACGCCCAGGGGACCACTGAAGCTTTCTTT. Translating it yields CASSYAQGTTEAFF.

The chain carries TRBV14 and TRBJ2-3, with a tentative D call TRBD2 (5 bases). Trimming removed 0 bases at V and 2 bases at J, with 12 bases between. The germline gives CDR1 SGHDN, CDR2 FVKESK. CDR3 length equals 16 residues. The CDR3 region is CASSQDRDPYTDTQYF. DNA for the CDR3: TGTGCCAGCAGCCAAGATCGGGATCCTTACACAGATACGCAGTATTTT.